Following are 8 T cell receptor beta chains from one sample sequenced in a study of CD8 T cells in ankylosing spondylitis. TCRdb reprocessed the 5' RACE reads with MiXCR, giving one entry per CDR3 protein. This sample has approximately 300,000 distinct CDR3 sequences; 20% occur once, and the top ten carry 7.8%. Sequenced input: blood, either unsorted or a sorted T cell fraction (not recorded which). The receptors were sampled from a male donor with ankylosing spondylitis or in good health (not recorded which).

This chain joins TRBV19 and TRBJ2-2; 10 nucleotides agree with TRBD1. This CDR3 has 15 residues. The junction had 4 bases not matched to a gene; V was cut back by 4 bases and J by 5 bases. Germline CDR1 and CDR2: LNHDA and SQIVND (reference sequence). CDR3 sequence: CASSKPGQGTGELFF. The CDR3 DNA reads TGTGCCAGTAGTAAACCGGGACAGGGGACCGGGGAGCTGTTTTTT.

The chain couples TRBV5-1 to TRBJ2-1; 10 bases line up with TRBD2. From germline, CDR1 is SGHRS and CDR2 YFSETQ. CDR3 length equals 16 residues. The trim removed 4 bases at V and 6 bases at J, leaving 10 bases unmatched. CDR3 residues: CASSPAPSGSGNEQFF. The CDR3 nucleotides read TGCGCCAGCAGCCCCGCCCCTAGCGGGAGCGGCAATGAGCAGTTCTTC.

The chain uses TRBV20-1 and TRBJ2-3; D is unresolved. Trimming shortened V by 4 bases and J by 1 base, and 12 bases separated the two germline ends. This CDR3 region has 14 residues. Germline lookup yields CDR1 DFQATT and CDR2 SNEGSKA (reference sequence). Here the CDR3 reads CSAISPRGTDTQYF. In DNA form, the CDR3 reads TGCAGTGCTATCAGCCCCCGGGGCACAGATACGCAGTATTTT.

This clonotype showed up many times. The chain uses TRBV29-1 and TRBJ2-3; TRBD1 is a possible D gene (6 bases). Germline lookup yields CDR1 SQVTM and CDR2 ANQGSEA. The CDR3 extends over 14 amino acids. Trimming pared 6 bases from V and 4 bases from J, leaving 17 bases between. Here the CDR3 reads CSVSQGTRADTQYF. The CDR3 DNA follows: TGCAGCGTGTCACAGGGTACTCGGGCAGATACGCAGTATTTT.

The chain uses TRBV3-1 and TRBJ2-5; D is possibly TRBD1 (6 bases). Germline V gives CDR1 LGHDT, CDR2 YNNKEL (reference sequence). Trimming took 1 base from V and 1 from J, leaving 10 bases between them. This CDR3 is built from 15 residues. The chain's CDR3 is CASSQGDKGQETQYF. In DNA form, the CDR3 reads TGTGCCAGCAGCCAAGGGGACAAGGGCCAAGAGACCCAGTACTTC.

This clonotype has a handful of counts. V usage is TRBV29-1 and J usage is TRBJ2-3, with 11 bases aligning to TRBD2. The CDR3 totals 14 residues. Trimming at V came to 6 bases and at J to 5 bases, leaving 7 bases not matched to a gene. CDR1 SQVTM and CDR2 ANQGSEA come from the germline V gene. The CDR3 reads CSVQLAGVLDTQYF. The CDR3 DNA is TGCAGCGTCCAACTAGCGGGAGTTTTAGATACGCAGTATTTT.

This clonotype occurred a few times. The chain uses TRBV9 and TRBJ2-1; a weak D match, TRBD2 (7 bases). This CDR3 contains 17 residues. The germline gives CDR1 SGDLS, CDR2 YYNGEE. Trimming pared 0 bases from V and 3 bases from J, leaving 16 bases between. The DNA for the CDR3 is TGTGCCAGCAGCGTAGGGGAGGGGCAGGGGCTCTACAATGAGCAGTTCTTC. Translation gives CASSVGEGQGLYNEQFF.

The V call is TRBV11-2, the J call TRBJ1-1, with D unclear. Trimming stripped 3 bases from V and 5 bases from J, with 7 bases between. The CDR3 runs 12 residues. The germline V gene has CDR1 SGHAT and CDR2 FQNNGV. The CDR3 sequence: CASSFLGTEAFF. DNA for the CDR3: TGTGCCAGCAGCTTCCTAGGGACTGAAGCTTTCTTT.